The 4 T cell receptor beta chains below were found in one sample sequenced in a study of blood T cell repertoires in COVID-19. Clones were sequenced by immunoSEQ multiplex PCR, and TCRdb holds only the in-frame ones, with some missing. Here the sample spans some 58,000 clones, roughly 88% being singletons. The sequenced material came from peripheral blood. These receptors originate from a human donor in a cohort sampled during active COVID-19.

The gene calls are TRBV4-3 and TRBJ2-5; 14 positions match TRBD2. CDR3 length equals 18 residues. Germline CDR1 reads LGHNA; CDR2 reads YSLEER. Trimming took 4 bases from V and 5 from J; bases not matched to a gene: 12. CDR3 in DNA: TGCGCCAGCAGCCTCGGAAGGACTAGCGGGGGGAGAGGGGAGACCCAGTACTTC. Encoded protein: CASSLGRTSGGRGETQYF.

The rearrangement joins TRBV6-5 to TRBJ1-4; D gene unclear. CDR1 is MNHEY, CDR2 SVGAGI, per germline. The CDR3 loop spans 13 amino acids. The V gene lost 2 bases and the J gene lost 8 bases, with 9 bases spanning the gap. The CDR3 nucleotides read TGTGCCAGCAGTTACGGTGCGGGGGAAAAACTGTTTTTT. It specifies CASSYGAGEKLFF.

The chain employs TRBV2 and TRBJ1-5; D uncertain. CDR1 SNHLY and CDR2 FYNNEI come from the germline V gene. The CDR3 has 15 amino acids. The ends were cut back, 7 bases at V and 0 bases at J, with 13 bases in the middle. CDR3 nucleotides: TGTGCCAGCAAGGGTCGGAGGGATAGCAATCAGCCCCAGCATTTT. Its translation is CASKGRRDSNQPQHF.

The chain combines TRBV28 with TRBJ1-1; 7 nucleotides line up with TRBD1. Germline trimming cut 3 bases from V and 6 bases from J; bases unmatched to any gene: 13. CDR3 length equals 16 residues. Germline V gene data show CDR1 as MDHEN and CDR2 as SYDVKM. For the CDR3, the DNA is TGTGCCAGCAGTTTTCACCCACCCAGGGGGAAGGCTGAAGCTTTCTTT. Its protein is CASSFHPPRGKAEAFF.